The text below deals with one T cell receptor (beta chain). What it binds is not known. This entry comes from a study of post-analysis software for immune sequencing data. For the study at large: Disease trajectories encompassed relapsing-remitting, secondary progressive and progressive-relapsing multiple sclerosis.

Notes on the study in general: Controls' normalized Chao1 diversity significantly exceeded that of multiple sclerosis patients. Clustering by F measure revealed strong co-clustering among samples prepared together in one batch. Four or five TRBV segments, TRBV5-6, TRBV5-1 and TRBV20-1 among them, were found more frequent in patients than controls.

The authors incorporated unique molecular identifiers into the TCR beta cDNA libraries. Each CDR3 protein gets one entry after TCRdb re-called the PCR reads with MiXCR. The sample has over 700,000 distinct CDR3 sequences, roughly 29% seen once. This CDR3 comprises 13 residues. Germline CDR1 reads DFQATT; CDR2 reads SNEGSKA (reference sequence). Germline trimming cut 5 bases from V and 4 bases from J; bases unmatched to any gene: 5. This sequence originates from a girl under 18 with multiple sclerosis. The material sequenced was blood. The V call is TRBV20-1, the J call TRBJ2-5, with 9 bases lining up with TRBD1. The CDR3 sequence is CSAAGQGSETQYF. The CDR3, as DNA: TGCAGTGCTGCCGGACAGGGGTCAGAGACCCAGTACTTC.